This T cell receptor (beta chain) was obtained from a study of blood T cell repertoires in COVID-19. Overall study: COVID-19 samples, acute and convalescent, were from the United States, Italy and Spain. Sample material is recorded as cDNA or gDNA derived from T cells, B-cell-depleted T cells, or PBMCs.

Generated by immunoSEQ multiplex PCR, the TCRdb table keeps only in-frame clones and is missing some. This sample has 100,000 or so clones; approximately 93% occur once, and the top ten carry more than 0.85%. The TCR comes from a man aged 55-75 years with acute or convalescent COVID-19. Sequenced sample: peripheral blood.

CDR3 sequence: CASSPNSGAYGYTF. In DNA, the CDR3 is TGTGCCAGCAGCCCCAATAGCGGGGCCTATGGCTACACCTTC. The chain is built from TRBV7-2 and TRBJ1-2; D may be TRBD1 (5 bases). The germline V and J ends were trimmed by 5 bases and 4 bases, with 14 bases remaining between them. CDR3 length: 14 amino acids. The germline V gene has CDR1 SGHTA and CDR2 FQGNSA.